This T cell receptor beta chain was recorded in a study of PD-1 blockade in mismatch repair-deficient tumors. Profiling relied on immunoSEQ multiplex PCR, and the TCRdb table lists in-frame clones only, not all of them. The sample includes approximately 79,000 clones, more than 80% of them seen just once. Study-wide findings and caveats: After pembrolizumab, tumor-resident clones rose rapidly, then generally contracted before radiologic responses.

TCRs were sequenced from a few patients responding to pembrolizumab. The junction had 9 bases not matched to a gene; V was cut back by 3 bases and J by 2 bases. This CDR3 has 17 amino acids. Germline CDR1 reads LNHDA; CDR2 reads SQIVND (reference sequence). As for this clone: Its cognate antigen is unknown.

The V call is TRBV19, the J call TRBJ2-1; 8 bases line up with TRBD1. The TCR sequence derives from an adult with mismatch repair-deficient cancer. The source was peripheral blood, collected 44 weeks after starting pembrolizumab. In nucleotides, the CDR3 is TGTGCCAGTAGTATCCTACAGGGGGTAAATACCTACAATGAGCAGTTCTTC. It encodes CASSILQGVNTYNEQFF.